The 21 T cell receptor beta chains given below trace back to one sample, sequenced in a study of OX40 agonist ivuxolimab in advanced cancers. Sequenced by immunoSEQ multiplex PCR; TCRdb stores in-frame clones only, minus some. The profile shows roughly 66,000 clones, roughly 85% of them singletons. This material consisted of CD4+ or CD8+ T cells sorted from blood, taken in a trial of the OX40 agonist ivuxolimab. These receptors originate from an adult with an advanced solid tumor such as melanoma, head and neck, liver or kidney cancer.

The table lists this clone with a few counts. CDR3 sequence reads: CASSEGKDNYGYTF. The CDR3, as DNA: TGTGCCAGCAGTGAAGGGAAGGACAACTATGGCTACACCTTC. V is TRBV6-1 and J is TRBJ1-2; D is uncertain. The germline V and J ends were trimmed by 1 base and 2 bases, with 8 bases remaining between them. This CDR3 spans 14 amino acids. Germline V lookup: CDR1 MNHNS, CDR2 SASEGT.

The chain employs TRBV12-5 and TRBJ2-4, with TRBD1 matching 12 bases. CDR3 length equals 17 residues. The V and J ends lost 7 bases and 8 bases, in that order; junction bases with no gene match: 15. Germline lookup yields CDR1 LGHNT and CDR2 FRNRAP. DNA for the CDR3: TGTGCTAGTGCCGAATGGGGGACAGGGGGCATCGTGGACATTCAGTACTTC. Protein sequence: CASAEWGTGGIVDIQYF.

This chain joins TRBV28 and TRBJ1-5; D possibly corresponds to TRBD1 (5 bases). The CDR3 spans 14 residues. The germline CDR1 and CDR2 sequences are MDHEN and SYDVKM. V was pared by 7 bases and J by 2 bases, with 12 bases between. The DNA of the CDR3 is TGTGCCAGCAACGTTATGGGGGGCAATCAGCCCCAGCATTTT. It yields the protein CASNVMGGNQPQHF.

V gene TRBV29-1 combines with J gene TRBJ2-2; D unresolved. Trimming cost V 4 bases and J 1 base, with 10 bases left between them. Germline-derived CDR1 and CDR2 are SQVTM and ANQGSEA. The CDR3 contains 14 residues. The CDR3 bases are TGCAGCGTTGGCCGAGGTAGGAACACCGGGGAGCTGTTTTTT. Translating gives CSVGRGRNTGELFF.

This sequence joins TRBV15 and TRBJ1-5, with D uncertain. The CDR3 length is 13 residues. Between the trimmed V and J ends, which lost 3 bases and 5 bases, there was a span of 8 bases. Per the germline V gene, CDR1 is LNHNV and CDR2 is YYDKDF (reference sequence). CDR3: CATSRDYYQPQHF. The CDR3 coding sequence is TGTGCCACCAGCAGGGACTACTATCAGCCCCAGCATTTT.

This clone was detected a few times. Additional DNA sequences in this sample encode the identical CDR3. This chain connects TRBV2 to TRBJ2-7, with a tentative D call TRBD1 (5 bases). Looked up from germline, CDR1 is SNHLY and CDR2 is FYNNEI. CDR3 length equals 11 residues. V lost 4 bases, J lost 6 bases, and 7 bases lay in between. The CDR3 DNA reads TGTGCCAGCAGTGTAGGGGTCGAGCAGTACGTC. Residues: CASSVGVEQYV.

The chain recombines TRBV5-4 with TRBJ2-7; 10 bases fit TRBD1. The CDR3 spans 14 residues. The V segment lost 3 bases and the J segment 5 bases; nucleotides outside the gene matches: 5. Germline V gene sequence: CDR1 SGHNT, CDR2 YYREEE (reference sequence). The CDR3 bases are TGTGCCAGCAGCTGGTCGGGACAGGGGAACGAGCAGTACTTC. Amino acids: CASSWSGQGNEQYF.

This clone has at least ten counts. V usage is TRBV7-2 and J usage is TRBJ2-7; either TRBD1 or TRBD2 may supply D (5 bases each). The CDR3 sequence is 14 residues long. Deletions cut 2 bases from V and 5 bases from J, with 13 bases between. Per the germline V gene, CDR1 is SGHTA and CDR2 is FQGNSA. The CDR3 DNA reads as TGTGCCAGCAGCTTAAAGTCTGGGGACCACGAGCAGTACTTC. Encoded protein: CASSLKSGDHEQYF.

A single count supports this clone. The chain links TRBV4-3 to TRBJ2-7; TRBD1 agrees at 10 bases. The CDR3 totals 18 residues. Germline V gene data show CDR1 as LGHNA and CDR2 as YSLEER. Trimming removed 2 bases from V and 3 bases from J; junction bases left unmatched: 13. DNA of the CDR3: TGCGCCAGCAGCCAATCGAACCCCGGGACAGGGGAAAACTACGAGCAGTACTTC. Residues: CASSQSNPGTGENYEQYF.

This rearrangement joins TRBV28 to TRBJ2-3, with 9 bases matching TRBD1. The germline gives CDR1 MDHEN, CDR2 SYDVKM. This CDR3 is built from 14 residues. V lost 6 bases and J lost 4; bases outside the gene matches: 5. Here the CDR3 reads CASRPDRGADTQYF. The CDR3 nucleotides read TGTGCCAGCAGGCCCGACAGGGGGGCAGATACGCAGTATTTT.

This sequence joins TRBV18 and TRBJ2-3, with D perhaps TRBD1 or TRBD2 (5 bases each). Between the trimmed V and J ends, which lost 4 bases and 4 bases, there was a span of 12 bases. Germline V lookup: CDR1 KGHSH, CDR2 LQKENI. CDR3 length: 14 residues. The CDR3 is CASSLGGAADTQYF. Here the CDR3 DNA reads TGTGCCAGCTCACTTGGGGGAGCGGCAGATACGCAGTATTTT.

DNA of the CDR3: TGCGCCAGCAGCCATCTCAGACAGAACACTGAAGCTTTCTTT. Residues: CASSHLRQNTEAFF. The chain employs TRBV4-3 and TRBJ1-1; no clear D gene. V gave up 3 bases and J gave up 1 base, with 9 bases separating them. CDR3 length: 14 residues. Germline CDR1 reads LGHNA; CDR2 reads YSLEER.

The chain carries TRBV28 and TRBJ1-1; D is undetermined. Per the germline V gene, CDR1 is MDHEN and CDR2 is SYDVKM. Trimming cost V 1 base and J 4 bases, with 10 bases left between them. CDR3 length equals 14 residues. In nucleotides, the CDR3 is TGTGCCAGCAGTTTATCGAGGTCGGGCACTGAAGCTTTCTTT. Its translation: CASSLSRSGTEAFF.

The chain is built from TRBV18 and TRBJ2-1, with a tentative D call TRBD2 (7 bases). The germline CDR1 and CDR2 sequences are KGHSH and LQKENI. V shed 3 bases and J shed 11 bases, with 20 bases lying between them. CDR3 size: 15 residues. The DNA for the CDR3 is TGTGCCAGCTCACCTTCACAGGGAGGGACTGGAAAGCAGTTCTTC. Amino acids: CASSPSQGGTGKQFF.

The J gene is TRBJ2-1, the V gene TRBV19; D not resolved. Germline CDR1 reads LNHDA; CDR2 reads SQIVND (reference sequence). The CDR3 runs to 13 residues. V was shortened by 4 bases and J by 7 bases, with 11 bases between the two germline ends. In DNA form, the CDR3 reads TGTGCCAGTAGTACCGCCCGGTATAATGAGCAGTTCTTC. As protein: CASSTARYNEQFF.

The V call is TRBV5-4, the J call TRBJ2-1; the match to TRBD2 covers 10 bases. Trimming removed 1 base from V and 7 bases from J; junction bases left unmatched: 5. This CDR3 region has 15 residues. Germline V CDR1 and CDR2: SGHNT, YYREEE (reference sequence). The CDR3, as DNA: TGTGCCAGCAGCTTGAGCCTAGCGGGGGAAAATGAGCAGTTCTTC. As protein: CASSLSLAGENEQFF.

The chain employs TRBV4-1 and TRBJ2-1; 9 bases agree with TRBD2. The CDR3 is 15 residues long. Germline CDR1 reads MGHRA; CDR2 reads YSYEKL. The junction had 3 bases not matched to a gene; V was cut back by 6 bases and J by 0 bases. The CDR3 DNA reads TGCGCCAGCAGGGGACTAGCCCTCTCCTACAATGAGCAGTTCTTC. Residues: CASRGLALSYNEQFF.

V and J are TRBV7-2 and TRBJ2-3; 8 bases fit TRBD1. V was pared by 1 base and J by 2 bases, with 5 bases of the junction left unmatched. The CDR3 runs 16 residues. Germline CDR1 reads SGHTA; CDR2 reads FQGNSA. The CDR3: CASSLGRDRLTDTQYF. CDR3 coding DNA: TGTGCCAGCAGCTTAGGCCGGGACAGGCTCACAGATACGCAGTATTTT.

V is TRBV11-2 and J is TRBJ2-5; possible D gene TRBD2, 5 bases. The CDR3 is made up of 13 amino acids. V lost 8 bases to trimming and J lost 1 base, with 11 bases between them. Germline values: CDR1 SGHAT, CDR2 FQNNGV. The CDR3 here is CASEGAFQETQYF. DNA for the CDR3: TGTGCCAGCGAGGGCGCTTTCCAAGAGACCCAGTACTTC.

The chain is built from TRBV14 and TRBJ1-1; D ambiguous. There are 14 residues in the CDR3. V was trimmed by 4 bases and J by 1 base, leaving 10 bases between them. Germline lookup yields CDR1 SGHDN and CDR2 FVKESK. The chain's CDR3 is CASSPFRGNTEAFF. Here the CDR3 DNA reads TGTGCCAGCAGCCCTTTTCGGGGGAACACTGAAGCTTTCTTT. Full variable domain (outside the CDR3, taken from reference TRBV14 and TRBJ1-1): EAGVTQFPSHSVIEKGQTVTLRCDPISGHDNLYWYRRVMGKEIKFLLHFVKESKQDESGMPNNRFLAERTGGTYSTLKVQPAELEDSGVYFCASSPFRGNTEAFFGQGTRLTVV.

The chain joins TRBV2 to TRBJ2-5, with D possibly matching TRBD2 (5 bases). The CDR3 spans 13 residues. Trimming took off 8 bases at V and 6 bases at J, with 16 bases between the two ends. CDR1 and CDR2 from the germline V gene are SNHLY and FYNNEI. The CDR3 sequence is CASQEDLGKTQYF. In DNA, the CDR3 is TGTGCCAGCCAAGAAGATCTCGGGAAGACCCAGTACTTC.